This is a list of T cell receptor beta chains from one sample in a study of T cell responses to AZD1222 COVID-19 vaccine. Produced via immunoSEQ multiplex PCR; TCRdb's table is partial and in-frame only. The data hold around 100,000 clones, with approximately 88% observed a single time. Sequenced here: peripheral blood, sampled on day 0 of AZD1222 vaccination. These receptors were taken from an adult in good health. Both conserved end residues are part of each CDR3. The D gene is left open where the match is weak. Not all rows give a size; the values are once, few, many and, for expanded clones, a class.

clone_size j_call v_call d_call cdr3_aa cdr3_nt
once TRBJ1-5 TRBV3-1/TRBV3-2 . CASSQDYDSNQPQHF TGTGCCAGCAGCCAAGATTATGATAGCAATCAGCCCCAGCATTTT
. TRBJ2-1 TRBV2 . CASSRTRPFFNEQFF TGTGCCAGCAGTCGGACCCGTCCATTTTTCAATGAGCAGTTCTTC
. TRBJ1-6 TRBV28 . CASSLFGTMYNSPLHF TGTGCCAGCAGTTTATTCGGGACAATGTATAATTCACCCCTCCACTTT
. TRBJ1-5 TRBV15 . CATSSDLHQPQHF TGTGCCACCAGCAGTGATTTACACCAGCCCCAGCATTTT
. TRBJ1-1 TRBV7-9 . CASVQMNTEAFF TGTGCCAGCGTTCAGATGAACACTGAAGCTTTCTTT
. TRBJ1-2 TRBV5-1 TRBD1 CASSLQKGAYGYTF TGCGCCAGCAGCTTGCAGAAGGGGGCCTATGGCTACACCTTC
once TRBJ2-5 TRBV14 . CASSLWTDQGAQYF TGTGCCAGCAGCCTCTGGACGGACCAAGGGGCCCAGTACTTC
. TRBJ2-5 TRBV6-5 . CASCSSLVQTQYF TGTGCCAGCTGCTCTTCCCTAGTACAGACCCAGTACTTC
. TRBJ2-5 TRBV7-9 . CASSLAYGGGETQYF TGTGCCAGCAGCTTAGCGTACGGGGGCGGGGAGACCCAGTACTTC
. TRBJ2-5 TRBV14 TRBD2 CASSQDWGTTCRRAQYF TGTGCCAGCAGCCAAGATTGGGGGACTACTTGCCGTAGGGCCCAGTACTTC
. TRBJ2-7 TRBV2 . CASSLEGGEDF TGTGCCAGCAGTTTGGAGGGAGGTGAGGACTTC
. TRBJ2-7 TRBV7-7 . CASSLAASKAYEQYF TGTGCTAGCAGCTTAGCGGCTAGCAAAGCCTACGAGCAGTACTTC
. TRBJ2-3 TRBV4-1 . CASSQVGTDTQYF TGCGCCAGCAGCCAAGTAGGCACAGATACGCAGTATTTT
. TRBJ2-7 TRBV9 . CASSVFGGASYEQYF TGTGCCAGCAGCGTATTTGGGGGGGCCTCCTACGAGCAGTACTTC
. TRBJ1-3 TRBV24-1 . CATRDTSGNTIYF TGTGCCACAAGAGACACCTCTGGAAACACCATATATTTT
. TRBJ1-1 TRBV21-1 . CASSKPTETARPNTEAFF TGTGCCAGCAGCAAACCTACCGAGACAGCAAGACCGAACACTGAAGCTTTCTTT
once TRBJ1-5 TRBV6-5 TRBD1 CASETGGGQPQHF TGTGCCAGCGAAACAGGGGGCGGTCAGCCCCAGCATTTT
. TRBJ2-7 TRBV13 TRBD1 CASREVRDRNYEQYF TGTGCCAGCAGGGAAGTCCGGGACAGAAACTACGAGCAGTACTTC
. TRBJ2-3 TRBV7-9 . CASSDRTNSGTDTQYF TGTGCCAGCAGCGATCGGACTAATTCTGGCACAGATACGCAGTATTTT
. TRBJ1-3 TRBV3-1/TRBV3-2 . CASSRGTGGNTIYF TGTGCCAGCAGCCGGGGGACTGGAGGAAACACCATATATTTT
. TRBJ1-2 TRBV9 TRBD1 CASRFQGGYGYTF TGTGCCAGCAGATTCCAGGGGGGATATGGCTACACCTTC
. TRBJ2-3 TRBV29-1 TRBD1 CSVRTGPSTDTQYF TGCAGCGTCCGGACAGGACCAAGCACAGATACGCAGTATTTT
. TRBJ1-5 TRBV7-2 TRBD1 CASSLGTGLPRQPQHF TGTGCCAGCAGCTTAGGGACAGGGCTCCCTAGGCAGCCCCAGCATTTT
. TRBJ1-2 TRBV11-3 TRBD1 CASSLVGTGPRYTF TGTGCCAGCAGCTTAGTGGGGACAGGGCCTCGCTACACCTTC
once TRBJ2-4 TRBV7-2 . CATYSGQGGNIQYF TGTGCCACCTACTCAGGGCAGGGTGGAAACATTCAGTACTTC
. TRBJ2-1 TRBV19 TRBD2 CASSIFASGITYNEQFF TGTGCCAGTAGTATTTTTGCTAGCGGGATTACCTACAATGAGCAGTTCTTC
. TRBJ2-3 TRBV11-3 TRBD2 CASSSGLTDTQYF TGTGCCAGCAGCTCGGGACTAACAGATACGCAGTATTTT
. TRBJ1-2 TRBV5-1 TRBD1 CASSLAGGGEGYTF TGCGCCAGCAGCTTGGCAGGGGGAGGCGAAGGCTACACCTTC
. TRBJ2-3 TRBV19 TRBD1 CANVDRVVDTQYF TGTGCCAATGTGGACAGGGTTGTAGATACGCAGTATTTT
. TRBJ1-6 TRBV7-8 TRBD1 CASSRGQGLDNSPLHF TGTGCCAGCAGCCGAGGACAGGGGTTAGATAATTCACCCCTCCACTTT